The clone carrying this T cell receptor beta chain was counted between two and nine times. The sample comes from a study of blood T cells in healthy people across ages. Unmatched junction bases numbered 6, after V lost 5 bases and J lost 3 bases. Germline CDR1 and CDR2: SGHAT and FQNNGV. The CDR3 runs 15 residues. Primers used in a second PCR of roughly 6 to 12 cycles were a sample-barcoded 5' primer and a J-beta primer mix. TCRdb re-derived calls from the 5' RACE reads in MiXCR, one entry per CDR3 protein. The table has 700,000 to 950,000 distinct CDR3 sequences, 58% seen once; the top ten hold over 20%.

The sample comprised blood. V usage is TRBV11-2 and J usage is TRBJ2-1, with 8 nucleotides matching TRBD2. This sequence was found in a man aged 25-40 years in good health. The CDR3 spells CASSPRLASYNEQFF. The CDR3 DNA follows: TGTGCCAGCAGCCCTCGACTAGCGAGCTACAATGAGCAGTTCTTC.